A selection of T cell receptor beta chains follows, all from one sample in a study of early T cells in non-severe SARS-CoV-2 infection. TCRdb reprocessed the 5' RACE reads with MiXCR, giving one entry per CDR3 protein. The table shows 55,000 to 65,000 distinct CDR3 sequences, with 8% to 10% occurring only once. The source material was whole blood. The receptors stem from an adult who was a healthcare worker with PCR-confirmed SARS-CoV-2 infection or an uninfected control (not recorded which). The CDR3 runs from the conserved cysteine through the conserved F or W. A D gene is named only where the DNA matches it firmly. Clone size is stated in some rows and not others, as once, few, many or a class when expanded.

J: TRBJ1-3
V: TRBV4-1
D: TRBD1
size: many
CDR3: CASSPGTGRTGNTIYF
DNA: TGCGCCAGCAGCCCCGGGACAGGGAGAACTGGAAACACCATATATTTT

J: TRBJ2-7
V: TRBV7-2
D: NA
size: NA
CDR3: CASSLEVYEQYF
DNA: TGTGCCAGCAGCTTAGAAGTGTACGAGCAGTACTTC

J: TRBJ1-5
V: TRBV12-3/TRBV12-4
D: NA
size: NA
CDR3: CASSMEGAQHF
DNA: TGTGCCAGCAGTATGGAGGGGGCCCAGCATTTT

J: TRBJ1-1
V: TRBV20-1
D: NA
size: NA
CDR3: CSAQGGTGSEAFF
DNA: TGCAGTGCTCAGGGCGGGACGGGCTCTGAAGCTTTCTTT

J: TRBJ2-6
V: TRBV18
D: NA
size: many
CDR3: CASSPPMANVLTF
DNA: TGTGCCAGCTCACCGCCTATGGCCAACGTCCTGACTTTC

J: TRBJ1-6
V: TRBV20-1
D: NA
size: many
CDR3: CSARDLGSPLHF
DNA: TGCAGTGCTAGAGATCTGGGATCACCCCTCCACTTT

J: TRBJ2-1
V: TRBV4-3
D: NA
size: few
CDR3: CASSQEFWGSYNEQFF
DNA: TGCGCCAGCAGCCAAGAATTTTGGGGCTCCTACAATGAGCAGTTCTTC

J: TRBJ2-7
V: TRBV18
D: TRBD1
size: many
CDR3: CASSLSGQSHEQYF
DNA: TGTGCCAGCTCACTCTCGGGACAGTCGCACGAGCAGTACTTC

J: TRBJ2-7
V: TRBV12-3/TRBV12-4
D: TRBD2
size: many
CDR3: CASSLLAGGSEQYF
DNA: TGTGCCAGCAGTTTACTAGCGGGGGGATCCGAGCAGTACTTC

J: TRBJ2-1
V: TRBV10-1
D: TRBD1
size: many
CDR3: CASSTGAYNEQFF
DNA: TGCGCCAGCTCGACAGGGGCCTACAATGAGCAGTTCTTC

J: TRBJ1-5
V: TRBV5-1
D: NA
size: few
CDR3: CASSSTPGGNQPQHF
DNA: TGCGCCAGCAGCAGCACCCCCGGGGGCAATCAGCCCCAGCATTTT

J: TRBJ1-5
V: TRBV25-1
D: NA
size: few
CDR3: CASSHKGSQPQHF
DNA: TGTGCCAGCAGCCACAAAGGGAGTCAGCCCCAGCATTTT

J: TRBJ2-1
V: TRBV10-3
D: NA
size: many
CDR3: CASTSANEQFF
DNA: TGTGCCTCGACTAGTGCCAATGAGCAGTTCTTC

J: TRBJ1-6
V: TRBV2
D: TRBD1
size: NA
CDR3: CASSSAGGAQRSPLHF
DNA: TGTGCCAGCAGTTCCGCAGGGGGCGCGCAGCGTTCACCCCTCCACTTT

J: TRBJ2-7
V: TRBV3-1
D: TRBD2
size: many
CDR3: CASSTRSGSVSYEQYF
DNA: TGTGCCAGCAGTACAAGAAGCGGGAGTGTCTCCTACGAGCAGTACTTC

J: TRBJ1-5
V: TRBV24-1
D: TRBD1
size: many
CDR3: CATMGTGAEQPQHF
DNA: TGTGCCACCATGGGGACAGGGGCTGAACAGCCCCAGCATTTT

J: TRBJ2-6
V: TRBV7-9
D: TRBD1
size: NA
CDR3: CASSRSGTGFGANVLTF
DNA: TGTGCCAGCAGCCGTTCCGGGACAGGGTTCGGGGCCAACGTCCTGACTTTC

J: TRBJ2-1
V: TRBV6-2/TRBV6-3
D: TRBD2
size: few
CDR3: CASSPSGSRFF
DNA: TGTGCCAGCAGTCCTAGCGGGAGTCGGTTCTTC

J: TRBJ2-2
V: TRBV29-1
D: NA
size: NA
CDR3: CSVDRPGDTGELFF
DNA: TGCAGCGTTGATAGGCCAGGGGACACCGGGGAGCTGTTTTTT

J: TRBJ2-1
V: TRBV7-3
D: TRBD2
size: NA
CDR3: CASSPVSGRVYNEQFF
DNA: TGTGCCAGCAGCCCGGTGAGCGGGAGGGTATACAATGAGCAGTTCTTC

J: TRBJ1-1
V: TRBV29-1
D: TRBD1
size: many
CDR3: CSVGDRMNTEAFF
DNA: TGCAGCGTGGGGGACAGGATGAACACTGAAGCTTTCTTT

J: TRBJ2-5
V: TRBV9
D: TRBD1
size: many
CDR3: CASSFRQGVQETQYF
DNA: TGTGCCAGCAGCTTCCGACAGGGAGTGCAAGAGACCCAGTACTTC

J: TRBJ2-1
V: TRBV11-2
D: NA
size: many
CDR3: CASLRGSYNEQFF
DNA: TGTGCCAGCCTAAGGGGGTCCTACAATGAGCAGTTCTTC

J: TRBJ1-6
V: TRBV27
D: NA
size: NA
CDR3: CASSEDNSPLHF
DNA: TGTGCCAGCAGCGAGGATAATTCACCCCTCCACTTT

J: TRBJ2-3
V: TRBV7-9
D: NA
size: NA
CDR3: CASSFSVDTQYF
DNA: TGTGCCAGCAGCTTCTCGGTCGATACGCAGTATTTT

J: TRBJ2-7
V: TRBV6-2/TRBV6-3
D: TRBD1
size: NA
CDR3: CASSQDRAYEQYF
DNA: TGTGCCAGCAGTCAGGACAGGGCCTACGAGCAGTACTTC

J: TRBJ2-3
V: TRBV7-9
D: NA
size: NA
CDR3: CASGTPSTDTQYF
DNA: TGTGCCAGCGGGACTCCTAGCACAGATACGCAGTATTTT

J: TRBJ2-7
V: TRBV6-6
D: NA
size: many
CDR3: CASSYPGASYEQYF
DNA: TGTGCCAGCAGTTACCCGGGGGCCTCCTACGAGCAGTACTTC

J: TRBJ1-5
V: TRBV20-1
D: NA
size: few
CDR3: CSLIGGGDGNQPQHF
DNA: TGCAGTCTAATAGGTGGGGGAGACGGCAATCAGCCCCAGCATTTT

J: TRBJ2-1
V: TRBV2
D: TRBD1
size: NA
CDR3: CASSVNRDRGGLPQFF
DNA: TGTGCCAGCAGTGTGAACCGGGACAGGGGGGGCCTCCCCCAGTTCTTC

J: TRBJ2-1
V: TRBV19
D: NA
size: few
CDR3: CASSIGSGPIEQFF
DNA: TGTGCCAGTAGTATAGGCTCAGGCCCTATTGAGCAGTTCTTC

J: TRBJ2-1
V: TRBV6-2/TRBV6-3
D: NA
size: many
CDR3: CASSYAPGGSYNEQFF
DNA: TGTGCCAGCAGTTACGCGCCAGGGGGGTCCTACAATGAGCAGTTCTTC

J: TRBJ1-5
V: TRBV12-3/TRBV12-4
D: NA
size: NA
CDR3: CASSLNGGTDQPQHF
DNA: TGTGCCAGCAGTTTAAATGGGGGGACGGATCAGCCCCAGCATTTT